One and the same sample provided the 5 T cell receptor beta chains below, sequenced in a study of T cells expressing NK-cell markers. TCRdb reprocessed the 5' RACE reads and reports one entry per CDR3 protein, with no DNA. The listing contains about 180,000 distinct CDR3 sequences. The specimen was blood T cells: a sorted CD56 or NKG2C T cell subset, CD4+ or CD8+ T cells, or bulk PBMC T cells (not recorded which). The receptors were gathered from a man aged 18 to 69 in good health.

V usage is TRBV3-1 and J usage is TRBJ1-2; TCRdb proposes TRBD1, but this gene call is untestable without DNA. This CDR3 contains 13 residues. Germline V lookup: CDR1 LGHDT, CDR2 YNNKEL (reference sequence). The CDR3 loop is CASRRVGAYGYTF.

The V gene is TRBV20-1, the J gene TRBJ2-7; no DNA is available, so the TRBD1 call from TCRdb remains unchecked. CDR3 length: 13 amino acids. The germline V gene has CDR1 DFQATT and CDR2 SNEGSKA (reference sequence). This CDR3 is CSVWTGYPYEQYF.

The chain joins TRBV7-9 to TRBJ2-1; TCRdb designates TRBD1, a call that cannot be tested without DNA. The germline gives CDR1 SEHNR, CDR2 FQNEAQ (reference sequence). The CDR3 loop spans 16 amino acids. CDR3 residues: CASSAARGQTYNEQFF.

The J gene is TRBJ2-5, the V gene TRBV5-6; TCRdb indicates TRBD2, and absent DNA this call remains unverified. The germline V gene encodes CDR1 SGHDT and CDR2 YYEEEE. The CDR3 length is 14 residues. The CDR3 here is CASSLAGSVETQYF. Combining the CDR3 with reference TRBV5-6 and TRBJ2-5 gives the whole variable domain DAGVTQSPTHLIKTRGQQVTLRCSPKSGHDTVSWYQQALGQGPQFIFQYYEEEERQRGNFPDRFSGHQFPNYSSELNVNALLLGDSALYLCASSLAGSVETQYFGPGTRLLVL.

This sequence joins TRBV19 and TRBJ2-5; TCRdb's assignment of TRBD1 cannot be checked, as there is no DNA. The CDR3 spans 15 residues. The germline V gene encodes CDR1 LNHDA and CDR2 SQIVND (reference sequence). CDR3: CASSPRTSRGETQYF.